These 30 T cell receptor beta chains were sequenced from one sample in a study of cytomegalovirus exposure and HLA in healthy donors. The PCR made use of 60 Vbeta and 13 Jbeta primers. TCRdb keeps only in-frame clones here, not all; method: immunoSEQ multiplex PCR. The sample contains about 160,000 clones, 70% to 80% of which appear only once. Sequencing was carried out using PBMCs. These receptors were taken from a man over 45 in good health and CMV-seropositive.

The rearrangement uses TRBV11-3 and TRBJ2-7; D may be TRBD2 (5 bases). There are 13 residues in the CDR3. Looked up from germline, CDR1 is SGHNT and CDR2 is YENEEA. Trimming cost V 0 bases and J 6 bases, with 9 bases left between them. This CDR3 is CASSLDLAGEQYF. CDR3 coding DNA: TGTGCCAGCAGCTTAGACCTGGCGGGCGAGCAGTACTTC.

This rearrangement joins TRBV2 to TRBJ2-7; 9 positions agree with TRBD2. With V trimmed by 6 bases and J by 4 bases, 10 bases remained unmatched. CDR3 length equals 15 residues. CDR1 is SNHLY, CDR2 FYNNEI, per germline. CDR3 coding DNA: TGTGCCAGCAGGAAAGTGGGGACTAGCAGTTACGAGCAGTACTTC. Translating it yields CASRKVGTSSYEQYF.

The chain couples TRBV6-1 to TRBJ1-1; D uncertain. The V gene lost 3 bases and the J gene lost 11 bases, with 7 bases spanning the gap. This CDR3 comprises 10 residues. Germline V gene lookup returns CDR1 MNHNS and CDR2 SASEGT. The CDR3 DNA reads TGTGCCAGCAGTGACAGGAATGCTTTCTTT. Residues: CASSDRNAFF.

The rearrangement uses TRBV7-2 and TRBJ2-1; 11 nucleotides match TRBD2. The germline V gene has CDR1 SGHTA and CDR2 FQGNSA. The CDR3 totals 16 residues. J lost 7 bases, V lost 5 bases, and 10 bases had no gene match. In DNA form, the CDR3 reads TGTGCCAGCAGCCCACTACTAGCGGGAGTTTCTAATGAGCAGTTCTTC. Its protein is CASSPLLAGVSNEQFF.

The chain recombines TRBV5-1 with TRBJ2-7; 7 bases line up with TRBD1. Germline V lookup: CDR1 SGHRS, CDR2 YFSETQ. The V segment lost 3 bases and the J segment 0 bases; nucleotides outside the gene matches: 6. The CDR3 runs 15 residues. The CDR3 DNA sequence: TGCGCCAGCAGCTCAACGGGACAGAGCTCCTACGAGCAGTACTTC. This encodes CASSSTGQSSYEQYF.

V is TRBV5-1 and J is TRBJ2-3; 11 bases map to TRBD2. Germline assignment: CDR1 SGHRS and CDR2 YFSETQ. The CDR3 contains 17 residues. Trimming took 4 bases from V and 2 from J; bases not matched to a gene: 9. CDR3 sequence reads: CASSQSSGGLTTDTQYF. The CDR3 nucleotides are TGCGCCAGCAGCCAATCTAGCGGGGGGCTTACCACAGATACGCAGTATTTT.

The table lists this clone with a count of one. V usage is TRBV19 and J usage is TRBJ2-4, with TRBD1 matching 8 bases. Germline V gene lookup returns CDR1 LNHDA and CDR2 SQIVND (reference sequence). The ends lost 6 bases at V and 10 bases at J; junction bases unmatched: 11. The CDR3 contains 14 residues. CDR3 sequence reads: CASSSGQGLGIQYF. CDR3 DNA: TGTGCCAGTAGCTCCGGACAGGGCTTAGGTATTCAGTACTTC.

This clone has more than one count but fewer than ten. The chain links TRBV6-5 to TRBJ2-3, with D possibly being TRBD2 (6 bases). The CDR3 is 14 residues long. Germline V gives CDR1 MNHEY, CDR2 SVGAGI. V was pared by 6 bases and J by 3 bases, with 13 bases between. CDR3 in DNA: TGTGCCAGCAGCCCTCAGGCGGGAACAGATACGCAGTATTTT. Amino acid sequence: CASSPQAGTDTQYF.

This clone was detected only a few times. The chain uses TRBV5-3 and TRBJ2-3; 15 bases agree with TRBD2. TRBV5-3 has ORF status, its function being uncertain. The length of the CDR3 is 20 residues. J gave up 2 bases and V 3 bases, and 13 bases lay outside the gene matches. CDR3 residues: CARSSTPWTSGRGHTDTQYF. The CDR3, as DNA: TGTGCCAGAAGCTCCACCCCTTGGACTAGCGGGAGGGGGCACACAGATACGCAGTATTTT.

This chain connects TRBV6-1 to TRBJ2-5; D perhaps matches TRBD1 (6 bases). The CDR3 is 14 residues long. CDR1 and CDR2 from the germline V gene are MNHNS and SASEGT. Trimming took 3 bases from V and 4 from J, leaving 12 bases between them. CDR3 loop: CASSDWGPGETQYF. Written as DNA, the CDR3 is TGTGCCAGCAGTGATTGGGGGCCAGGAGAGACCCAGTACTTC.

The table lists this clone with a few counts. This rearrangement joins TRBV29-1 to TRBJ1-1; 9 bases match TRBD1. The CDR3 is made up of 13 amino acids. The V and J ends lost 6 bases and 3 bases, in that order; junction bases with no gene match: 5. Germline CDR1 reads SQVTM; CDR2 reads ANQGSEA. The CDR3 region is CSVAGQGYTEAFF. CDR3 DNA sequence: TGCAGCGTCGCGGGACAGGGTTACACTGAAGCTTTCTTT.

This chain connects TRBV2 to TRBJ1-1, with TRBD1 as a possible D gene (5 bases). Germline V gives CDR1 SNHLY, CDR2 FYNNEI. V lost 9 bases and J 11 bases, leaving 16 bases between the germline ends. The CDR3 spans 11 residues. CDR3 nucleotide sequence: TGTGCCAGTGGGGGGGACCTTGACGCTTTCTTT. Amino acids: CASGGDLDAFF.

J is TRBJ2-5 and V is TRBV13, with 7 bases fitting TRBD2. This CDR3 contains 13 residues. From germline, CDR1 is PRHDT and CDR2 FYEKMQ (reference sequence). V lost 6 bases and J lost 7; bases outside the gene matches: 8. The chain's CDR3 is CASSLEREGTQYF. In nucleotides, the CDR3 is TGTGCCAGCAGTTTGGAGCGGGAAGGGACCCAGTACTTC.

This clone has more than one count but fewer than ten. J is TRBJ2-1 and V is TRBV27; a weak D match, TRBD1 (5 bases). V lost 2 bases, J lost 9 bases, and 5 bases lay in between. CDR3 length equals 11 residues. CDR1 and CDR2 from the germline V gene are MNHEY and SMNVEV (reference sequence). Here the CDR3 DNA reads TGTGCCAGCAGTTTAAGGGGTGAGCAGTTCTTC. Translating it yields CASSLRGEQFF.

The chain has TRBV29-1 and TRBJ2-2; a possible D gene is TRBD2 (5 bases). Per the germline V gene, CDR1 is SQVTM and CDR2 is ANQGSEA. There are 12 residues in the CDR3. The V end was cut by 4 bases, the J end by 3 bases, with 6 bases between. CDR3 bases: TGCAGCGTTGGAGGGCACACCGGGGAGCTGTTTTTT. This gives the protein CSVGGHTGELFF.

The CDR3 DNA sequence: TGTGCCAGCAGAAGCTCCGGGTCCCACACACGTGAAGCTTTCTTT. This sequence encodes CASRSSGSHTREAFF. This chain links TRBV6-5 with TRBJ1-1; no reliable D call. The CDR3 is made up of 15 amino acids. Germline V CDR1 and CDR2: MNHEY, SVGAGI. The V end lost 6 bases, the J end lost 7 bases, and 21 bases lay between the germline ends.

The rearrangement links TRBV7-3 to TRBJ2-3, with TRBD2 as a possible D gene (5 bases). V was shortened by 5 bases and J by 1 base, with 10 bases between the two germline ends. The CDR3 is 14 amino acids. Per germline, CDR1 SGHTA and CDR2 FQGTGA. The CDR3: CASSLGVGTDTQYF. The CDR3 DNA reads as TGTGCCAGCAGCCTCGGGGTAGGCACAGATACGCAGTATTTT.

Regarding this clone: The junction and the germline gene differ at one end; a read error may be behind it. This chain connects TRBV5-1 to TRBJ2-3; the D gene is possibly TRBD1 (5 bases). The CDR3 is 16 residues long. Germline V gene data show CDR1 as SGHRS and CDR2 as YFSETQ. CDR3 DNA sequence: TGCGCCAGCAGCTTGGCCCGCGGACACAGCACGGATACGCAGTATTTT. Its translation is CASSLARGHSTDTQYF.

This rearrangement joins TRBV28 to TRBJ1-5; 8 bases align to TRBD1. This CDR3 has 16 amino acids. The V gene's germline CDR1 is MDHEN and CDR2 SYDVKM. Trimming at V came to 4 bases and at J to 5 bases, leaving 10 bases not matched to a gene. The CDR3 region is CASSSQFPGGYQPQHF. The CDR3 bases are TGTGCCAGCAGTTCCCAATTCCCAGGGGGCTATCAGCCCCAGCATTTT.

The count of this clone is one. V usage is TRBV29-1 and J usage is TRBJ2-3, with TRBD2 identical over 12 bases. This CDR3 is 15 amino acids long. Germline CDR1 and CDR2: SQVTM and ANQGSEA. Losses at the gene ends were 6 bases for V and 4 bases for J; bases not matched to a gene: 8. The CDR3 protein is CSVLTSGRPADTQYF. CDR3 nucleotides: TGCAGCGTCTTGACTAGCGGGAGACCCGCAGATACGCAGTATTTT.

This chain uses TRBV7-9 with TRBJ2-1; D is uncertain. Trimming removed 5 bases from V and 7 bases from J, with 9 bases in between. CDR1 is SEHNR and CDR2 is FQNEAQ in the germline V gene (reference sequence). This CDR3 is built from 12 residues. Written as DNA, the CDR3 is TGTGCCAGCAGCGCAGGAACGAATGAGCAGTTCTTC. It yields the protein CASSAGTNEQFF.

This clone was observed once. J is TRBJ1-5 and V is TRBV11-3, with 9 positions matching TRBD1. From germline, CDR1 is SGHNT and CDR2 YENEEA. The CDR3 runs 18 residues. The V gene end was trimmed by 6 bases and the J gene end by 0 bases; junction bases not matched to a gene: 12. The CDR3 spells CASSVSGTGPYSNQPQHF. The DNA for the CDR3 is TGTGCCAGCAGTGTCTCCGGGACAGGGCCTTATAGCAATCAGCCCCAGCATTTT.

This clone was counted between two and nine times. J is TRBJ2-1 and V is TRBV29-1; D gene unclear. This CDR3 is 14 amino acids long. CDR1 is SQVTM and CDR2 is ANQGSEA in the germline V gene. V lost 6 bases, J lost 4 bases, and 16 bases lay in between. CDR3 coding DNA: TGCAGCGTAGGCGAAGTCCTACAGTACAATGAGCAGTTCTTC. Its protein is CSVGEVLQYNEQFF.

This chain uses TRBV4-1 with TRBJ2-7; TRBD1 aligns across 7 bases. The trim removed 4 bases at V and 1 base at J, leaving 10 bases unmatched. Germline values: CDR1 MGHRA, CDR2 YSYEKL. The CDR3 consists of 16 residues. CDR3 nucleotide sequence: TGCGCCAGCAGCCCTCGACAGGGCTCGAGATCCTACGAGCAGTACTTC. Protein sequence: CASSPRQGSRSYEQYF.

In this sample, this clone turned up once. Here the CDR3 DNA reads TGTGCCAGCAGGGTTGGGGGGGCGCATGGCTACACCTTC. Its protein is CASRVGGAHGYTF. This chain links TRBV5-4 with TRBJ1-2; maybe TRBD1 (6 bases). The CDR3 spans 13 residues. Between the trimmed V and J ends, which lost 5 bases and 6 bases, there was a span of 14 bases. Germline lookup yields CDR1 SGHNT and CDR2 YYREEE (reference sequence).

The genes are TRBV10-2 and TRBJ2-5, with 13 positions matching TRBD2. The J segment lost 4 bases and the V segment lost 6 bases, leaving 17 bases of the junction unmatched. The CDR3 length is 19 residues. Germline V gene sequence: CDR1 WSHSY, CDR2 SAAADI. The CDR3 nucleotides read TGCGCCAGCAGCGTAGGACTAGCGGGAGTCGAGGGAATGGGAGAGACCCAGTACTTC. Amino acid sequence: CASSVGLAGVEGMGETQYF.

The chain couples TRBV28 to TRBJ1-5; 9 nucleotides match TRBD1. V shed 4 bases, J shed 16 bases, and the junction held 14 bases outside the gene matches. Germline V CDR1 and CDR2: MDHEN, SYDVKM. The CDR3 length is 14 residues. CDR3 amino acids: CASSSDRGRQGFHF. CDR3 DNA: TGTGCCAGCAGTTCGGACAGGGGTCGTCAAGGGTTCCATTTT.

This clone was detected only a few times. The CDR3, as DNA: TGCGCCAGCAGTGAGGGCAGGGGAGTCGGAAACACCATATATTTT. It translates to CASSEGRGVGNTIYF. V and J are TRBV10-1 and TRBJ1-3; tentative D call: TRBD1 (6 bases). Looked up from germline, CDR1 is WNHNN and CDR2 is SYGVQD (reference sequence). CDR3 length: 15 residues. V lost 2 bases to trimming and J lost 4 bases, with 12 bases between them.

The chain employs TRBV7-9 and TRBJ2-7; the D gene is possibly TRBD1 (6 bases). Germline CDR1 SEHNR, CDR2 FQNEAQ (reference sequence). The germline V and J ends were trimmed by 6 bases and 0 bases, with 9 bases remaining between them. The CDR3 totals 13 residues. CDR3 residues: CASRRQDSYEQYF. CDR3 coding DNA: TGTGCCAGCAGGCGACAGGACTCCTACGAGCAGTACTTC.

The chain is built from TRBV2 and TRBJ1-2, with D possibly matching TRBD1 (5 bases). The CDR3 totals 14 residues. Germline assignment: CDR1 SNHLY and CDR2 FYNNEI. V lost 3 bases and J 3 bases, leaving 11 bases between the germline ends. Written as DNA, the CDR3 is TGTGCCAGCAGTGACAGGGCAGGCTACTATGGCTACACCTTC. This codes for CASSDRAGYYGYTF. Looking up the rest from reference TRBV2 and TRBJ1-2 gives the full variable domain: EPEVTQTPSHQVTQMGQEVILRCVPISNHLYFYWYRQILGQKVEFLVSFYNNEISEKSEIFDDQFSVERPDGSNFTLKIRSTKLEDSAMYFCASSDRAGYYGYTFGSGTRLTVV.